This T cell receptor beta chain was identified in a study of blood T cell repertoires in COVID-19 (dated by TCRdb to the early 2020s). In terms of the full investigation: Collaborator samples came from the United States, Italy and Spain and covered acute and convalescent phases of COVID-19. The prospective study material was composed of cDNA or gDNA derived from T cells, B-cell-depleted T cells, or PBMCs. The dataset comprised deeply sampled blood TCRbeta repertoires from subjects exposed to, actively infected with, or recovered from COVID-19. The repertoires were made available in a free public database intended to serve as a resource for research on the immune response to SARS-CoV-2. Samples came from the ongoing ImmuneRACE study (first 160 participants) plus 1,254 subjects from 6 global collaborators. A de-identified subject ID, COVID-19 status, age in years and sex were almost always included in the sample metadata. HLA class I and class II types, where available, came from metadata supplied by the sample provider rather than from assay-based typing.

V is reduced by 5 bases and J by 8 bases, leaving a spacing of 16 bases between them. Taken from cysteine to phenylalanine, the CDR3 has 13 residues. The DNA shown is the 39-base CDR3, in frame from base 1. In the germline V gene, CDR1 corresponds to SGHRS and CDR2 to YFSETQ. The table lists this clone with a count of one. Its binding antigen is unknown. No per-base quality is available; no much larger clone lies one base away. Broad study findings and their caveats: How much clinical and demographic metadata was included differed by source and by participant, and the metadata was provided uncurated.

Participants in the prospective study were enrolled through a virtual design, were aged roughly 18 to 90 years, and lived in roughly 24 United States geographic areas. To assign participants to cohorts, the prospective study relied on clinical history that participants themselves reported in a screening survey and a study questionnaire. In the prospective study, whole blood, serum and a nasopharyngeal or oropharyngeal swab were collected from each participant by mobile phlebotomists. Prospective study participants could optionally give additional blood draws and questionnaires over an approximately 2-month period. Before DNA extraction, blood samples from the prospective study were shipped at room temperature or frozen. TCRbeta CDR3 regions were amplified from genomic DNA using the immunoSEQ Assay, a bias-controlled multiplex PCR. The source study handled its data this way. The number of nucleated cells in each sample was estimated by amplification of reference gene primers within the assay. Sequence reads were collapsed and filtered to measure the absolute abundance of every unique TCRbeta CDR3 rearrangement. For each sample, productive Simpson clonality was calculated by taking the square root of Simpson's diversity index across productive rearrangements. As stored in TCRdb, this immuneACCESS dataset retains in-frame rearrangements with V and J assigned. A fraction of the clones does not appear; measured against another copy, unresolved V genes explain less than half of the discrepancy, and the remainder lacks a known reason. That table furnishes V, J and clone size, whereas the DNA furnished D and trimming. The sample yields 140,000 to 150,000 clones; about 83% were counted once. Together, the top ten hold about 3.4% of the sample.

The sample was PBMCs or T cells enriched from blood (not recorded which). This TCR was recovered from a woman aged 45-60 years with acute COVID-19. The chain was built from TRBV5-1 and TRBJ1-2; the best D guess is TRBD1, with 5 bases matching. This receptor has the CDR3 CASRVGGDLGYTF. The nucleotide sequence is TGCGCCAGCAGGGTAGGAGGGGATCTCGGCTACACCTTC.